These T cell receptor beta chains were read from a single sample in a study of CD4+ T cells in melanoma. Assay: immunoSEQ multiplex PCR; the TCRdb copy retains only in-frame clones and omits some. The data hold 15,000 to 20,000 clones, with 81% observed a single time. The sample was cells from a culture (not recorded whether cultured in vitro). The receptors shown here come from a human donor with melanoma. Both conserved end residues are trimmed from each CDR3. Not every row has a clone size; where given, it reads once, few, many or a size class.

v_call	clone_size	j_call	cdr3_aa
TRBV11-2	.	TRBJ2-3	ASSLTTSGGGTDTQY
TRBV6-1	.	TRBJ1-1	ASSLTMNTEAF
TRBV5-5	.	TRBJ1-1	ASSLAGQLTEAF
TRBV29-1	.	TRBJ2-3	SAGGTTDTQY
TRBV2	.	TRBJ2-1	ASSPIHGDTGQF
TRBV19	.	TRBJ2-5	ASSSGRGRQETQY
TRBV10-3	.	TRBJ1-6	AISLGRTVSSYNSPLH
TRBV5-5	.	TRBJ2-3	ASSFPGVANTQY
TRBV7-3	.	TRBJ2-1	ASSSQPGLSYNEQF
TRBV23-1	.	TRBJ1-3	ASRHRRCGNTIY
TRBV11-2	few	TRBJ1-1	ASSLLGPRMNTEAF
TRBV5-1	.	TRBJ1-3	ASSLGPAGPGNTIY
TRBV5-4	.	TRBJ2-7	ASRVAGASSYEQY
TRBV6-5	.	TRBJ2-4	ASRTGRAENIQY
TRBV7-3	.	TRBJ2-3	ASSLGASTDTQY
TRBV6-1	.	TRBJ2-7	ASSERGEYYEQY
TRBV2	.	TRBJ1-2	ASSEALRGYT
TRBV7-8	few	TRBJ1-2	ASSPARTGWGGYT
TRBV18	.	TRBJ2-3	ASSPFRGGSTDTQY
TRBV9	.	TRBJ1-1	ASSVYPGQNTEAF
TRBV5-1	.	TRBJ1-2	ASSKDTDYGYT
TRBV7-8	.	TRBJ2-6	ASSLATGNSGANVLT
TRBV29-1	.	TRBJ1-5	SVGGMGPQH
TRBV28	once	TRBJ1-5	ASMGGQPQH
TRBV19	.	TRBJ2-1	ASSIPQGLHNEQF
TRBV10-3	.	TRBJ2-5	AISKTGTGGKETQY
TRBV30	.	TRBJ1-6	AWRRIYNSPLH
TRBV27	.	TRBJ2-2	ASSLTSGGGPGELF
TRBV7-6	.	TRBJ1-2	ASSLVVGGYEGYT
TRBV2	once	TRBJ2-6	ASRREGGGANVLT
TRBV5-5	.	TRBJ1-2	ASRRTGNYGYT
TRBV18	.	TRBJ2-2	ASSIRAGTRELF
TRBV11-2	.	TRBJ1-1	ASSLAGADAEAF
TRBV12-5	once	TRBJ2-1	ASGRSLPGTEVGEQF
TRBV5-1	.	TRBJ2-7	ASSLFAGTTYEQY
TRBV10-3	.	TRBJ1-1	AISVNLQNTEAF
TRBV19	.	TRBJ1-5	ASSKGTGGLQPQH
TRBV19	.	TRBJ2-1	ASSIVLTTSYNEQF
TRBV5-1	.	TRBJ2-3	ASSFSFWAVRDTQY
TRBV7-9	.	TRBJ1-4	ASSLTQGTNEKLF
TRBV19	.	TRBJ1-6	ASSIDLADRGNSPLH
TRBV6-1	.	TRBJ1-5	ASSEMGRDQPQH
TRBV6-1	.	TRBJ1-2	ASSDPGRYGYT